This T cell receptor (beta chain) was profiled in a study of CD8 T cells in ankylosing spondylitis. Regarding the study as a whole: Blood from ankylosing spondylitis patients appeared to carry a characteristic eight-variant TCR beta motif.

There are a few counts of this clonotype. The antigen is undetermined. MiXCR, applied by TCRdb to the 5' RACE reads, yields one record per CDR3 protein. The sample records about 400,000 distinct CDR3 sequences, 20% to 25% being singletons. The junction had 5 bases not matched to a gene; V was cut back by 6 bases and J by 3 bases. The CDR3 runs 14 residues. Per the germline V gene, CDR1 is MNHNS and CDR2 is SASEGT. The sample taken for sequencing was blood, either unsorted or a sorted T cell fraction (not recorded which). The V gene is TRBV6-1, the J gene TRBJ2-3; 8 nucleotides line up with TRBD1. The source of this sequence is a male donor with ankylosing spondylitis. The CDR3 DNA follows: TGTGCCAGCAGGCAGGGGGCGAGGACAGATACGCAGTATTTT. This gives the protein CASRQGARTDTQYF.